This TCR beta chain was sequenced during a study of T cell repertoires in aging, cancer and after chemotherapy. On the study more broadly: Healthy donor repertoires were recorded over several months to years and showed clear clonal overlap.

TCR beta rearrangements were amplified from peripheral blood genomic DNA. CDR3 length: 13 amino acids. The V end was cut by 0 bases, the J end by 3 bases, with 5 bases between. CDR1 and CDR2 (germline): SGHAT, FQNNGV. TRB rearrangements spanning V, D and J were amplified using mixed TRB-A/B primers. TCRdb itself ran the multiplex PCR reads through MiXCR, one entry per CDR3 protein. The sample yields about 10,000 distinct CDR3 sequences, around 25% seen once. The chain is built from TRBV11-2 and TRBJ1-2; D is ambiguous. The sequencing input was blood. This clonotype originated in a human donor in good health. CDR3: CASSLDGDYGYTF. The CDR3 DNA sequence: TGTGCCAGCAGCTTAGACGGAGACTATGGCTACACCTTC.